The rows below give T cell receptor beta chains drawn from one sample of a study of chemoradiotherapy in HPV16-positive cancers. Profiled with immunoSEQ multiplex PCR; TCRdb holds only in-frame clones, not every one. The profile shows 13,000 to 15,000 clones, just under 70% of them singletons. Sample collection occurred from a patient who underwent chemoradiotherapy. The receptor set was obtained from a human donor with HPV-associated anogenital cancer. Each CDR3 is given with its conserved first and last residue.

TRBV18 | CASSPNMNTEAFF
TRBV27 | CASSLQIPLRQGRRGNEQFF
TRBV18 | CASSPGGGNSPLHF
TRBV6-1 | CASSESPGGGTEAFF
TRBV2 | CASKLNLNTGELFF
TRBV9 | CASSVDPVGAKNIQYF
TRBV13 | CASSHRQGGDYGYTF
TRBV4-3 | CASSQDRYSPGELFF
TRBV6-1 | CASWGGGYSNQPQHF
TRBV19 | CASSSGGAKQETQYF
TRBV5-1 | CASFSGTGLGSEAFF
TRBV5-1 | CASSLGAQETQYF
TRBV6-6 | CASRDFLDNSPLHF
TRBV5-5 | CASSLSRVNYGYTF
TRBV5-1 | CASSLGATSLVYEQYF
TRBV6-1 | CASSVSGRAEAFF
TRBV5-6 | CASSLITGGSGYTF
TRBV14 | CASSQVTGGLNAEAFF
TRBV6-5 | CASSQGQTYEQYF
TRBV28 | CASSYYSEAFF
TRBV14 | CASSQYPGAPYEQYF
TRBV29-1 | CSVDDGASYEQYF
TRBV19 | CASTIFSGANVLTF
TRBV2 | CASREGIYGYTF